This TCR beta chain was captured by sequencing in a study of T cell changes during pregnancy in multiple sclerosis. TCRdb's table, derived via immunoSEQ multiplex PCR, lists solely in-frame clones and lacks some. This table has roughly 52,000 clones, 85% to 95% appearing once. The V gene's germline CDR1 is MNHNS and CDR2 SASEGT. Trimming removed 6 bases from V and 4 bases from J, with 16 bases in between. The length of the CDR3 is 15 residues. The chain uses TRBV6-1 and TRBJ1-3, with a tentative D call TRBD1 (5 bases). Source: CD4+ T cells from peripheral blood mononuclear cells, taken in the third trimester of pregnancy. The source is a female donor with multiple sclerosis, enrolled in a pregnancy study. The CDR3 spells CASRSREGFGNTIYF. CDR3 nucleotides: TGTGCCAGCAGGAGCAGGGAAGGGTTCGGAAACACCATATATTTT.